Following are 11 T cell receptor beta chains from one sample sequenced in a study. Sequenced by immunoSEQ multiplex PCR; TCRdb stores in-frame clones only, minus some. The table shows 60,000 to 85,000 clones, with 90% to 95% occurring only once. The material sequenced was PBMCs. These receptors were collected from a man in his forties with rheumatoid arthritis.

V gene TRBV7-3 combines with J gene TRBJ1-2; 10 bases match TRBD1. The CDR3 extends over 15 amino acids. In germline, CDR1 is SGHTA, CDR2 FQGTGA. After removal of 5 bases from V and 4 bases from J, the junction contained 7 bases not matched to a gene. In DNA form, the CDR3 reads TGTGCCAGCAGCCTGGGACAGGGGCTGGCCTATGGCTACACCTTC. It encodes CASSLGQGLAYGYTF.

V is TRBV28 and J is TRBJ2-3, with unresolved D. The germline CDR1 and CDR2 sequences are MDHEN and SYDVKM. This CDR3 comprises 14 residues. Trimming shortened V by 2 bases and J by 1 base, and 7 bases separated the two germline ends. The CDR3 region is CASSLAGGTDTQYF. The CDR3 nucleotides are TGTGCCAGCAGTTTAGCCGGAGGCACAGATACGCAGTATTTT.

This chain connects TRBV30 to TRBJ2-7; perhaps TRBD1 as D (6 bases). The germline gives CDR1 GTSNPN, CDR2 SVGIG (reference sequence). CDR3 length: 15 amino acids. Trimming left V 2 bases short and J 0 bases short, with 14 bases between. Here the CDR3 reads CAWSLPGTLSYEQYF. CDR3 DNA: TGTGCCTGGAGTCTCCCCGGGACACTCTCCTACGAGCAGTACTTC.

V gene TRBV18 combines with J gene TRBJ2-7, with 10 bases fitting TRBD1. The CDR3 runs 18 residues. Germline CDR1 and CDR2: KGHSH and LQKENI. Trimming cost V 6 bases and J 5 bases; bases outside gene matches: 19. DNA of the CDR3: TGTGCCAGCTCGTTAACCAACGGCGCGGGACAGGGGAACCACGAGCAGTACTTC. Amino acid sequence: CASSLTNGAGQGNHEQYF. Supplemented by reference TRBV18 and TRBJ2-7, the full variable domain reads NAGVMQNPRHLVRRRGQEARLRCSPMKGHSHVYWYRQLPEEGLKFMVYLQKENIIDESGMPKERFSAEFPKEGPSILRIQQVVRGDSAAYFCASSLTNGAGQGNHEQYFGPGTRLTVT.

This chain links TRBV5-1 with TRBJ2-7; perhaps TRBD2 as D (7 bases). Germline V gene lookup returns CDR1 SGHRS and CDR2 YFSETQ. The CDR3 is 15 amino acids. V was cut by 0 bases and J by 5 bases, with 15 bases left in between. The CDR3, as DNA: TGCGCCAGCAGCTTGGCTGCGGGGGCCCGGGACGAGCAGTACTTC. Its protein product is CASSLAAGARDEQYF.

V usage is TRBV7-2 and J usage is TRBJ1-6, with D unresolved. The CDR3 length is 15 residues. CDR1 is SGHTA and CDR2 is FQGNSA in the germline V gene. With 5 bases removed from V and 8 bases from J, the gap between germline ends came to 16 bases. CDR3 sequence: CASSQEGGKYSPLHF. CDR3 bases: TGTGCCAGCAGCCAAGAGGGAGGGAAGTATTCACCCCTCCACTTT.

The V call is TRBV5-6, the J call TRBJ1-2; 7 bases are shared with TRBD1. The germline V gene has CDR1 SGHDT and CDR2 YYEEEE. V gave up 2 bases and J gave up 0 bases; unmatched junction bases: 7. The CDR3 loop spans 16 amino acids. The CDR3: CASSLASTGSNYGYTF. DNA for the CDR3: TGTGCCAGCAGCTTAGCTTCGACAGGGTCTAACTATGGCTACACCTTC. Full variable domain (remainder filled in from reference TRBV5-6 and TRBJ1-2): DAGVTQSPTHLIKTRGQQVTLRCSPKSGHDTVSWYQQALGQGPQFIFQYYEEEERQRGNFPDRFSGHQFPNYSSELNVNALLLGDSALYLCASSLASTGSNYGYTFGSGTRLTVV.

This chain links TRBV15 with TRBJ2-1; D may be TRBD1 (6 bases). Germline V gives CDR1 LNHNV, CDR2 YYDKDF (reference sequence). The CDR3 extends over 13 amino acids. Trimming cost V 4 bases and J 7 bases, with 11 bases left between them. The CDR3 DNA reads TGTGCCACCAGCAACCTACAGGGTAATGAGCAGTTCTTC. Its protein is CATSNLQGNEQFF.

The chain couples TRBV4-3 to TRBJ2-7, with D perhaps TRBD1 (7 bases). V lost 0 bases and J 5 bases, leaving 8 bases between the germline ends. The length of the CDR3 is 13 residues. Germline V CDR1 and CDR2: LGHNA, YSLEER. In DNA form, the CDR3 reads TGCGCCAGCAGCCAAGACAGGGGGGACGAGCAGTACTTC. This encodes CASSQDRGDEQYF.

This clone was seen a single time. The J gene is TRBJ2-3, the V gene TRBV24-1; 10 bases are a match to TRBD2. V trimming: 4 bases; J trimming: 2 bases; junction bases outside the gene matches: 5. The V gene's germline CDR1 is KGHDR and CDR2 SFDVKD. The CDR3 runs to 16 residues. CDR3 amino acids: CATSDPLAGNTDTQYF. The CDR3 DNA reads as TGTGCCACCAGTGACCCACTAGCGGGGAACACAGATACGCAGTATTTT.

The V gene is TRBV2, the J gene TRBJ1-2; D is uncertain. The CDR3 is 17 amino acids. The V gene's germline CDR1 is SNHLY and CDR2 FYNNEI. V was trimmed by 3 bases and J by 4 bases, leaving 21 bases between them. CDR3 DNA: TGTGCCAGCAGTGACCCGGGTACCTTCACCTTCGGCTATGGCTACACCTTC. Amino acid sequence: CASSDPGTFTFGYGYTF.